The clone carrying this T cell receptor beta chain showed up many times. Its antigen is currently unknown. The data belong to a study of Graves' ophthalmopathy and Graves' hyperthyroidism. Study overall: Peripheral blood was gathered at first diagnosis, ahead of any treatment whatsoever.

V was pared by 3 bases and J by 8 bases, with 14 bases between. The CDR3 loop spans 13 amino acids. The V gene's germline CDR1 is SGHRS and CDR2 YFSETQ. The TCR beta CDR3 regions underwent amplification from RNA transcripts. An initial RT-PCR round employing HTBI primers preceded a second-round multiplex PCR. Via MiXCR, TCRdb re-called the multiplex PCR reads, giving one row per CDR3 protein. The table records 200,000 to 250,000 distinct CDR3 sequences, roughly 21% of them present only once. The diagnosis combined clinical symptoms, thyroxine, TRAb, thyroid ultrasound and orbital computed tomography scans. Findings and caveats of the study: Blood was where most expanded thyroid clonotypes above 0.001 frequency also turned up.

The chain carries TRBV5-1 and TRBJ1-2; the D is unclear. The TCR comes from a woman in her forties or fifties with Graves' ophthalmopathy. The sequenced sample consisted of peripheral blood. DNA of the CDR3: TGCGCCAGCAGCTCCGGGGTTGGTGGCGGCTACACCTTC. It translates to CASSSGVGGGYTF. The full variable domain, its missing parts supplied by reference TRBV5-1 and TRBJ1-2, is KAGVTQTPRYLIKTRGQQVTLSCSPISGHRSVSWYQQTPGQGLQFLFEYFSETQRNKGNFPGRFSGRQFSNSRSEMNVSTLELGDSALYLCASSSGVGGGYTFGSGTRLTVV.